The rows below give T cell receptor beta chains drawn from one sample of a study of PD-1 blockade in classical Hodgkin lymphoma. Here immunoSEQ multiplex PCR was the method, and the copy in TCRdb shows in-frame clones only, minus some. The sample carries about 24,000 clones, about four fifths recorded once. Source: peripheral blood mononuclear cells (PBMCs), taken before the second cycle of nivolumab. The receptors were sampled from a human donor with classical Hodgkin lymphoma. CDR3s include the opening cysteine and the closing phenylalanine or tryptophan. The D gene is left open where the match is weak. Clone size appears in some rows only: once, few, many, or a class for an expanded clone.

TRBV19,NA,TRBD2,TRBJ2-7,CASSRLAGGMSSYEQYF,TGTGCCAGTAGCAGACTAGCGGGAGGGATGAGCTCCTACGAGCAGTACTTC
TRBV4-2,NA,TRBD2,TRBJ2-3,CASSQAGLASTDTQYF,TGTGCCAGCAGCCAAGCGGGACTAGCGTCCACAGATACGCAGTATTTT
TRBV11-2,NA,NA,TRBJ2-3,CASSLHRTTDTQYF,TGTGCCAGCAGCTTACACCGAACCACAGATACGCAGTATTTT
TRBV19,NA,TRBD1,TRBJ2-2,CASSWTGGYGELFF,TGTGCCAGTAGTTGGACAGGGGGCTACGGGGAGCTGTTTTTT
TRBV9,NA,TRBD1,TRBJ2-3,CASSAQQGVGTDTQYF,TGTGCCAGCAGCGCCCAACAGGGGGTTGGCACGGATACGCAGTATTTT
TRBV30,NA,TRBD2,TRBJ2-1,CAWSVLAGGSYNEQFF,TGTGCCTGGAGTGTACTAGCGGGTGGTTCCTACAATGAGCAGTTCTTC
TRBV5-1,NA,NA,TRBJ2-4,CASSLAPLNIQYF,TGCGCCAGCAGCTTGGCGCCCCTAAACATTCAGTACTTC
TRBV13,once,NA,TRBJ2-2,CASSNSQTALHTGELFF,TGTGCCAGCAGCAACTCTCAGACAGCTCTTCACACCGGGGAGCTGTTTTTT
TRBV28,NA,TRBD2,TRBJ2-5,CASSFLAAGETQYF,TGTGCCAGCAGTTTCCTAGCGGCAGGAGAGACCCAGTACTTC
TRBV28,NA,TRBD1,TRBJ1-1,CASSTPGQGQVEAFF,TGTGCCAGCAGTACTCCGGGACAGGGCCAGGTTGAAGCTTTCTTT
TRBV10-1,NA,NA,TRBJ2-7,CASSESGGRGSYEQYF,TGCGCCAGCAGTGAGTCGGGTGGGAGGGGGTCCTACGAGCAGTACTTC
TRBV9,NA,NA,TRBJ2-1,CASSVGSAGVKGGQFF,TGTGCCAGCAGCGTAGGATCGGCAGGGGTCAAGGGAGGGCAGTTCTTC
TRBV18,NA,NA,TRBJ2-7,CASSPRTPLEQYF,TGTGCCAGCTCACCTCGGACACCTCTCGAGCAGTACTTC
TRBV4-2,few,NA,TRBJ2-1,CASSQDGATSYNEQFF,TGTGCCAGCAGCCAAGATGGCGCGACAAGCTACAATGAGCAGTTCTTC
TRBV5-1,NA,NA,TRBJ2-3,CASSSRDPTTDTQYF,TGCGCCAGCAGCAGCCGGGACCCAACCACAGATACGCAGTATTTT
TRBV5-1,NA,TRBD2,TRBJ2-7,CASSLGPAGGLSSYEQYF,TGCGCCAGCAGCTTGGGTCCAGCGGGAGGACTTAGCTCCTACGAGCAGTACTTC
TRBV6-1,NA,NA,TRBJ1-1,CASSDSHWGTEAFF,TGTGCCAGCAGTGATAGCCATTGGGGGACTGAAGCTTTCTTT
TRBV29-1,once,TRBD1,TRBJ2-7,CSVGNGQGYEQYF,TGCAGCGTTGGCAATGGACAGGGATACGAGCAGTACTTC
TRBV30,NA,TRBD1,TRBJ2-7,CAWRDRRYYEQYF,TGTGCCTGGAGGGACAGGCGTTACTACGAGCAGTACTTC
TRBV19,NA,NA,TRBJ1-5,CASDSGRDQPQHF,TGTGCCAGTGATTCCGGACGGGATCAGCCCCAGCATTTT
TRBV19,NA,NA,TRBJ2-7,CASTFSTTSYEQYF,TGTGCCAGTACCTTCTCAACCACCTCCTACGAGCAGTACTTC
TRBV30,NA,NA,TRBJ1-1,CAWTRTVNTEAFF,TGTGCCTGGACGAGGACGGTGAACACTGAAGCTTTCTTT
TRBV18,NA,TRBD2,TRBJ2-2,CASSPRPAGEGNTGELFF,TGTGCCAGCTCACCACGGCCAGCGGGAGAAGGGAACACCGGGGAGCTGTTTTTT
TRBV5-4,NA,NA,TRBJ2-6,CASGNPGANVLTF,TGTGCCAGCGGGAACCCTGGGGCCAACGTCCTGACTTTC
TRBV5-1,NA,TRBD1,TRBJ2-1,CASSPDRGGYNEQFF,TGCGCCAGCAGCCCGGACAGGGGAGGGTACAATGAGCAGTTCTTC
TRBV6-5,NA,TRBD1,TRBJ2-5,CASSYSTTGGQETQYF,TGTGCCAGCAGTTACTCGACGACAGGGGGCCAAGAGACCCAGTACTTC
TRBV7-8,NA,NA,TRBJ2-5,CASSLVPGKWETQYF,TGTGCCAGCAGCTTAGTGCCAGGGAAATGGGAGACCCAGTACTTC
TRBV2,once,TRBD1,TRBJ2-3,CASSERGRGGKATDTQYF,TGTGCCAGCAGTGAAAGGGGTAGAGGGGGCAAGGCCACAGATACGCAGTATTTT
TRBV13,NA,NA,TRBJ1-6,CASSWKRRDKYSPLHF,TGTGCCAGCAGCTGGAAGAGACGGGACAAATATTCACCCCTCCACTTT
TRBV7-2,NA,TRBD1,TRBJ2-5,CASSSAPGTGGSQYF,TGTGCCAGCAGCTCCGCCCCCGGGACAGGGGGGTCCCAGTACTTC
TRBV11-2,NA,NA,TRBJ2-3,CASSLGDSTDTQYF,TGTGCCAGCAGCTTAGGGGATAGCACAGATACGCAGTATTTT
TRBV21-1,NA,NA,TRBJ2-7,CASSNSGSGGNEQYF,TGTGCCAGCAGCAATTCAGGGTCAGGGGGCAACGAGCAGTACTTC
TRBV9,NA,TRBD2,TRBJ2-1,CASSVDTSGSHGNEQFF,TGTGCCAGCAGCGTAGATACTAGCGGGAGTCATGGCAATGAGCAGTTCTTC
TRBV9,NA,NA,TRBJ2-5,CASSEGPRGETQYF,TGTGCCAGCAGCGAAGGCCCCCGGGGCGAGACCCAGTACTTC
TRBV12-5,NA,NA,TRBJ2-7,CASGLLVWQGPLYEQYF,TGTGCTAGTGGTTTGTTAGTGTGGCAGGGGCCCCTTTACGAGCAGTACTTC
TRBV7-8,NA,TRBD1,TRBJ2-2,CASSWGTGRNTGELFF,TGTGCCAGCAGCTGGGGGACAGGGAGGAACACCGGGGAGCTGTTTTTT
TRBV28,NA,TRBD2,TRBJ2-7,CASSSLAGGVSYEQYF,TGTGCCAGCAGTTCCTTAGCGGGAGGAGTATCCTACGAGCAGTACTTC
TRBV5-8,NA,NA,TRBJ1-2,CASSPLLSYGYTF,TGTGCCAGCAGCCCCTTGCTTTCCTATGGCTACACCTTC
TRBV19,NA,NA,TRBJ1-5,CASSSPGAGNQPQHF,TGTGCCAGTAGTTCCCCGGGGGCGGGCAATCAGCCCCAGCATTTT
TRBV7-2,NA,TRBD1,TRBJ1-6,CASRSGGSQGAWSPLHF,TGTGCCAGCAGATCAGGAGGGAGCCAGGGGGCTTGGTCACCCCTCCACTTT
TRBV18,NA,NA,TRBJ1-1,CASSPPFMNTEAFF,TGTGCCAGCTCACCACCCTTCATGAACACTGAAGCTTTCTTT
TRBV29-1,NA,NA,TRBJ1-2,CSVVYRAGTGGYTF,TGCAGCGTTGTCTATCGGGCAGGGACGGGAGGCTACACCTTC
TRBV18,NA,TRBD2,TRBJ2-1,CASSQLAKDTPYNEQFF,TGTGCCAGCTCACAACTAGCGAAGGACACACCCTACAATGAGCAGTTCTTC
TRBV27,NA,NA,TRBJ2-7,CASSLRGPTYEQYF,TGTGCCAGCAGTTTAAGGGGTCCAACCTACGAGCAGTACTTC
TRBV27,NA,NA,TRBJ2-7,CASRGLYEQYF,TGTGCCAGCAGGGGGCTTTACGAGCAGTACTTC
TRBV10-3,NA,NA,TRBJ1-5,CAISERGAGQPQHF,TGTGCCATCAGTGAAAGAGGGGCCGGGCAGCCCCAGCATTTT
TRBV2,NA,NA,TRBJ1-5,CASSELVSNQPQHF,TGTGCCAGCAGTGAACTGGTTTCGAATCAGCCCCAGCATTTT
TRBV27,once,NA,TRBJ1-2,CASKFREYDYGYTF,TGTGCCAGCAAGTTCCGGGAGTACGACTATGGCTACACCTTC
TRBV6-5,once,NA,TRBJ2-1,CASSSPYNEQFF,TGTGCCAGCAGCTCCCCTTACAATGAGCAGTTCTTC
TRBV25-1,NA,NA,TRBJ2-3,CASSSAGITDTQYF,TGTGCCAGCAGTAGTGCAGGAATCACAGATACGCAGTATTTT
TRBV29-1,NA,NA,TRBJ2-1,CSVSVLGGNEQFF,TGCAGCGTCAGCGTCCTAGGAGGGAATGAGCAGTTCTTC
TRBV11-2,NA,NA,TRBJ2-1,CASSLELADYNEQFF,TGTGCCAGCAGCTTAGAACTAGCAGACTACAATGAGCAGTTCTTC
TRBV9,NA,NA,TRBJ1-1,CASSPRTENQNTEAFF,TGTGCCAGCAGCCCAAGGACAGAGAACCAGAACACTGAAGCTTTCTTT
TRBV28,NA,NA,TRBJ1-5,CASTLGGNQPQHF,TGTGCCAGCACCCTTGGGGGGAATCAGCCCCAGCATTTT
TRBV27,NA,NA,TRBJ2-5,CASSLQFPRGPETQYF,TGTGCCAGCAGTTTACAATTCCCACGAGGGCCAGAGACCCAGTACTTC
TRBV6-1,NA,NA,TRBJ2-5,CASMGQETQYF,TGTGCCAGCATGGGGCAAGAGACCCAGTACTTC
TRBV28,once,TRBD2,TRBJ2-1,CASSFKGLAFEQFF,TGTGCCAGCAGTTTCAAGGGACTAGCGTTTGAGCAGTTCTTC